This T cell receptor (beta chain) was obtained from a study of identical twins' blood T cells. About the study: Around 50 million reads came from about 12 libraries, six alpha, six beta. Study-level findings and limits: Mainly, cloneset size products determined shared clonotypes, twins included.

This clonotype was detected a few times. What it recognizes is unknown. A previously described protocol, modified, built RNA-based TCR cDNA libraries. TCRdb independently ran MiXCR on the 5' RACE reads; one entry per CDR3 protein. The data contain 350,000 to 450,000 distinct CDR3 sequences, 25% to 35% of them singletons. Trimming removed 0 bases at V and 4 bases at J, with 13 bases between. The CDR3 is made up of 16 amino acids. Germline CDR1 is SGDLS and CDR2 is YYNGEE. The chain combines TRBV9 with TRBJ1-4; unclear D gene. This sequence was found in a woman aged 18 to 55 in good health. The sequenced sample consisted of PBMCs. The CDR3 DNA reads TGTGCCAGCAGCGTAGGAGACGGGTCCTATAATGAAAAACTGTTTTTT. This sequence encodes CASSVGDGSYNEKLFF.